This T cell receptor (beta chain) stems from a study of cytomegalovirus exposure and HLA in healthy donors. Study conclusions and caveats: Cytomegalovirus status, reportedly, was diagnosed with high specificity and sensitivity by the classifier. What TCR beta sequences reportedly achieved was accurate prediction of HLA-A and HLA-B alleles in most subjects. Among immune exposure information, only CMV serostatus was available.

The germline V gene has CDR1 MGHRA and CDR2 YSYEKL. The V end lost 1 base, the J end lost 10 bases, and 10 bases lay between the germline ends. The CDR3 sequence is 12 residues long. The PCR had 60 Vbeta and 13 Jbeta primers. Profiling relied on immunoSEQ multiplex PCR, and the TCRdb table lists in-frame clones only, not all of them. The table has 150,000 to 180,000 clones, around 81% seen once. Turning to this clone: Its target is not known.

The sample consisted of PBMCs. The genes are TRBV4-1 and TRBJ1-1, with D hard to call. The clonotype was recovered from a woman aged 40 to 49 in good health and CMV-seropositive. The chain's CDR3 is CASSQGGSVAFF. Here the CDR3 DNA reads TGCGCCAGCAGCCAAGGAGGGAGTGTAGCTTTCTTT.